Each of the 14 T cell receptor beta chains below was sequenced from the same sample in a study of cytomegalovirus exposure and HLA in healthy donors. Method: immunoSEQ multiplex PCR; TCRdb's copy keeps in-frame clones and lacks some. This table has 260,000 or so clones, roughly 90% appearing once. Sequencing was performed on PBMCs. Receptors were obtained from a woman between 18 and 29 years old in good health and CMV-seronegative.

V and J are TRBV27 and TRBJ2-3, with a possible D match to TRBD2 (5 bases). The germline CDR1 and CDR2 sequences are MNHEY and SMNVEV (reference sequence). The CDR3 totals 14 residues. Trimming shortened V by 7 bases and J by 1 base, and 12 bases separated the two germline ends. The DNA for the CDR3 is TGTGCCAGCAAACAGATCGGGGGCACAGATACGCAGTATTTT. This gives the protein CASKQIGGTDTQYF.

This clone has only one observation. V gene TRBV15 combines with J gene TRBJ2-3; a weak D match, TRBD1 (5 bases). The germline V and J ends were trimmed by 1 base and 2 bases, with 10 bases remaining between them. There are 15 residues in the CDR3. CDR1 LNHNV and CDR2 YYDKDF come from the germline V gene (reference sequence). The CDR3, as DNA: TGTGCCACCAGCAGAGTGGCAGGGATCACAGATACGCAGTATTTT. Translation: CATSRVAGITDTQYF.

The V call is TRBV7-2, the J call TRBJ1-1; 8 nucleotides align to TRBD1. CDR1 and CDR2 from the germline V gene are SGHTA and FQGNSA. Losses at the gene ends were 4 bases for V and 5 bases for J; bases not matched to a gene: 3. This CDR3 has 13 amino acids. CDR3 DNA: TGTGCCAGCAGCTCACAGGGGGGGACTGAAGCTTTCTTT. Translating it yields CASSSQGGTEAFF. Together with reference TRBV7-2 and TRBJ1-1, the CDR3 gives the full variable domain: GAGVSQSPSNKVTEKGKDVELRCDPISGHTALYWYRQSLGQGLEFLIYFQGNSAPDKSGLPSDRFSAERTGGSVSTLTIQRTQQEDSAVYLCASSSQGGTEAFFGQGTRLTVV.

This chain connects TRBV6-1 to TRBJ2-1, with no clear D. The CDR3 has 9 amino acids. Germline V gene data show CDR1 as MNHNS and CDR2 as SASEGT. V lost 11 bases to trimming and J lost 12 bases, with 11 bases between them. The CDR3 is CAASSGQFF. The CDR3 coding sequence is TGTGCCGCCTCTTCGGGGCAGTTCTTC.

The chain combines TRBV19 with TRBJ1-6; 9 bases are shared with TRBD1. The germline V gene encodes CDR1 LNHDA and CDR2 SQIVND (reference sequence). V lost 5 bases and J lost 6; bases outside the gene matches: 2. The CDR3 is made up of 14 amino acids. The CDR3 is CASSPGQGNSPLHF. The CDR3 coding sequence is TGTGCCAGTAGTCCGGGACAGGGTAATTCACCCCTCCACTTT. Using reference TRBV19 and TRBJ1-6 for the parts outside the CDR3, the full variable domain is DGGITQSPKYLFRKEGQNVTLSCEQNLNHDAMYWYRQDPGQGLRLIYYSQIVNDFQKGDIAEGYSVSREKKESFPLTVTSAQKNPTAFYLCASSPGQGNSPLHFGNGTRLTVT.

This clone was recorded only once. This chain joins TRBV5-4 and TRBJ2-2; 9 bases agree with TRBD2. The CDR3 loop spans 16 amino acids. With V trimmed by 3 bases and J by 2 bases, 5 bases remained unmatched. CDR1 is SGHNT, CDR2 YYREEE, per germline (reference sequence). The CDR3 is CASSSGLALNTGELFF. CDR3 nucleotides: TGTGCCAGCAGCTCGGGACTAGCCTTAAACACCGGGGAGCTGTTTTTT.

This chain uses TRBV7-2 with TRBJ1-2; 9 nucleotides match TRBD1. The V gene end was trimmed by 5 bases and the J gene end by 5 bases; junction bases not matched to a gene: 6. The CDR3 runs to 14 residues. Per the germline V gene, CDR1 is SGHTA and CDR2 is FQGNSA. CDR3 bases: TGTGCCAGCAGCAAACCGGGACAGGGATATGGCTACACCTTC. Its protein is CASSKPGQGYGYTF.

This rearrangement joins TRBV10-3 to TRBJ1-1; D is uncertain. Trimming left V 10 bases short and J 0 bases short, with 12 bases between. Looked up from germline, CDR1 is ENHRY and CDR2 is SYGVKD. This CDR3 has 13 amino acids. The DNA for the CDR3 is TGTGCCACCCTCCCGGAGATGAACACTGAAGCTTTCTTT. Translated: CATLPEMNTEAFF.

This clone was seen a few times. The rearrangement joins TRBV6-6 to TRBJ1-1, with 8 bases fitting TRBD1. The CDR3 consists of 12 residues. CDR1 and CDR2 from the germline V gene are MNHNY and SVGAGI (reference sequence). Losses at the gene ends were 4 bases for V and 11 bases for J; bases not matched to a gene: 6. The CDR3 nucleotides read TGTGCCAGCAGTTTGGACAGGGTGGACGCTTTCTTT. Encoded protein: CASSLDRVDAFF.

The CDR3 loop is CASSLLQDSYEQYF. The CDR3 coding sequence is TGTGCCAGCAGTTTATTACAGGACTCCTACGAGCAGTACTTC. This chain uses TRBV27 with TRBJ2-7, with a weak D call TRBD1 (5 bases). Trimming took off 1 base at V and 0 bases at J, with 7 bases between the two ends. CDR1 and CDR2 from the germline V gene are MNHEY and SMNVEV (reference sequence). The CDR3 totals 14 residues.

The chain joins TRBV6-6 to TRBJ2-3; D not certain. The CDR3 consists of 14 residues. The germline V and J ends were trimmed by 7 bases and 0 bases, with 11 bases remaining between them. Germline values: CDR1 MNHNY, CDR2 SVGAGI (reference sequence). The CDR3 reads CASTARPSTDTQYF. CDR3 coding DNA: TGTGCCAGCACGGCCAGGCCTAGCACAGATACGCAGTATTTT.

The CDR3 protein is CASSFDRLTEAFF. As DNA, the CDR3 is TGCGCCAGCAGCTTTGACAGGCTAACTGAAGCTTTCTTT. V and J are TRBV5-1 and TRBJ1-1; tentative D call: TRBD1 (6 bases). The CDR3 runs 13 residues. Germline V CDR1 and CDR2: SGHRS, YFSETQ. Trimming left V 2 bases short and J 5 bases short, with 10 bases between. The complete variable domain, with remaining parts taken from reference TRBV5-1 and TRBJ1-1, reads KAGVTQTPRYLIKTRGQQVTLSCSPISGHRSVSWYQQTPGQGLQFLFEYFSETQRNKGNFPGRFSGRQFSNSRSEMNVSTLELGDSALYLCASSFDRLTEAFFGQGTRLTVV.

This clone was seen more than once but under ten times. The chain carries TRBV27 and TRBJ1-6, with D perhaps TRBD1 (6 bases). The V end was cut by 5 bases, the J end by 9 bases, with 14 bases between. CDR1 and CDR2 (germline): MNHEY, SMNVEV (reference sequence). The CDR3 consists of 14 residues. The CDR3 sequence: CASSPWTEGSPLHF. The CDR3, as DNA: TGTGCCAGCAGTCCCTGGACAGAGGGTTCACCCCTCCACTTT.

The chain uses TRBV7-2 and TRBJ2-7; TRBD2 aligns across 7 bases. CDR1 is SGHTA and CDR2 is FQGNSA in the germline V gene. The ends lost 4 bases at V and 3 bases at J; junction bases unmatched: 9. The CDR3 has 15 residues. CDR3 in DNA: TGTGCCAGCAGCTCCCCCGGGACTACGCTCTACGAGCAGTACTTC. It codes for CASSSPGTTLYEQYF.